This is a list of T cell receptor beta chains from one sample in a study of tumor and adjacent non-tumor tissue in lung cancer. One entry per CDR3 protein, called by TCRdb with MiXCR from the multiplex PCR reads. The data hold about 110,000 distinct CDR3 sequences, with 75% to 90% observed a single time. Source material: lung tumor tissue. These receptors originate from a man aged 65-85 years with non-small cell lung cancer. Each CDR3 is given without its conserved first and last residue.

CDR3 protein: ASSDRGNEQF; J gene: TRBJ2-1; V gene: TRBV11-3
CDR3 protein: ASSLGYERY; J gene: TRBJ2-7; V gene: TRBV7-8
CDR3 protein: AISLALGGANTGELY; J gene: TRBJ2-2; V gene: TRBV11-2
CDR3 protein: ASSLGLPEDPQETQY; J gene: TRBJ2-5; V gene: TRBV4-1
CDR3 protein: ASSLPEIIEQY; J gene: TRBJ2-7; V gene: TRBV6-5
CDR3 protein: ASSLGVRGQETQY; J gene: TRBJ2-5; V gene: TRBV11-3
CDR3 protein: GVGGFGSSYEQY; J gene: TRBJ2-7; V gene: TRBV29-1
CDR3 protein: AWSVGPPWYGYT; J gene: TRBJ1-2; V gene: TRBV30
CDR3 protein: ASSDLTGIRNTIY; J gene: TRBJ1-3; V gene: TRBV6-1
CDR3 protein: TSRLMGPGQGANEETQY; J gene: TRBJ2-5; V gene: TRBV12-2
CDR3 protein: SIKAGTALNTEAF; J gene: TRBJ1-1; V gene: TRBV29-1
CDR3 protein: ASSDRVQTQH; J gene: TRBJ1-5; V gene: TRBV12-3/TRBV12-4
CDR3 protein: ALHPGTGLSYEQY; J gene: TRBJ2-7; V gene: TRBV30
CDR3 protein: SVAGEGYTEPF; J gene: TRBJ1-1; V gene: TRBV29-1
CDR3 protein: ASSEARGFAYT; J gene: TRBJ1-2; V gene: TRBV6-1
CDR3 protein: ASEQTVNTGELF; J gene: TRBJ2-2; V gene: TRBV11-2